One sample yielded the 8 T cell receptor beta chains listed below, sequenced in a study of post-analysis software for immune sequencing data. The study, taken as a whole, reports: Relative to controls, patients had a few TRBV segments at higher frequency, with TRBV5-6, TRBV5-1 and TRBV20-1 among these.

Prepared libraries of TCR beta cDNA carried unique molecular identifiers. TCRdb independently ran MiXCR on the PCR reads; one entry per CDR3 protein. The table lists under 200,000 distinct CDR3 sequences, approximately 30% of them singletons. These receptors' antigens are unknown. The sample taken for sequencing was blood. Source of these receptors: a girl aged 2 to 17 with multiple sclerosis.

The V call is TRBV18, the J call TRBJ2-3; TRBD2 might be the D (5 bases). V lost 5 bases and J 6 bases, leaving 9 bases between the germline ends. The germline V gene encodes CDR1 KGHSH and CDR2 LQKENI. The CDR3 is 12 amino acids. The CDR3 coding sequence is TGTGCCAGCTCAGTGGGAGCCGATACGCAGTATTTT. Residues: CASSVGADTQYF. Combining the CDR3 with reference TRBV18 and TRBJ2-3 gives the whole variable domain NAGVMQNPRHLVRRRGQEARLRCSPMKGHSHVYWYRQLPEEGLKFMVYLQKENIIDESGMPKERFSAEFPKEGPSILRIQQVVRGDSAAYFCASSVGADTQYFGPGTRLTVL.

This clonotype has only a few counts. A junction end diverges from the germline sequence, so it may reflect a read error. The chain uses TRBV20-1 and TRBJ2-3; D might be TRBD1 or TRBD2, each matching 6 bases. CDR1 is DFQATT and CDR2 is SNEGSKA in the germline V gene (reference sequence). The CDR3 extends over 14 amino acids. The CDR3 here is CGATLRGHTDTQYF. CDR3 nucleotide sequence: TGCGGTGCTACGCTGCGGGGACACACAGATACGCAGTATTTT.

The chain is built from TRBV7-9 and TRBJ2-1, with TRBD2 matching 10 bases. The J segment lost 5 bases and the V segment lost 5 bases, leaving 12 bases of the junction unmatched. CDR1 and CDR2 (germline): SEHNR, FQNEAQ (reference sequence). The CDR3 has 17 amino acids. The DNA of the CDR3 is TGTGCCAGCAGCGTTTTAGCGGGAGGCCTCACCCACAATGAGCAGTTCTTC. The encoded protein is CASSVLAGGLTHNEQFF. The variable domain in full, completed from reference TRBV7-9 and TRBJ2-1, reads DTGVSQNPRHKITKRGQNVTFRCDPISEHNRLYWYRQTLGQGPEFLTYFQNEAQLEKSRLLSDRFSAERPKGSFSTLEIQRTEQGDSAMYLCASSVLAGGLTHNEQFFGPGTRLTVL.

This clonotype was observed a handful of times. Being one base from a much bigger clone, this may be a read error. This rearrangement joins TRBV12-3 or TRBV12-4 to TRBJ2-1, with a possible D match to TRBD2 (5 bases). V lost 5 bases, J lost 0 bases, and 17 bases lay in between. The CDR3 is 17 amino acids. The CDR3 sequence: CASSARAAVYSYNEQFF. CDR3 DNA: TGTGCCAGCAGTGCCCGGGCAGCGGTATACTCCTACAATGAGCAGTTCTTC.

With regard to this clonotype: A read error may be the cause here, since a much bigger clone is one base away. The chain recombines TRBV2 with TRBJ2-1, with unresolved D. The V gene lost 7 bases and the J gene lost 6 bases, with 4 bases spanning the gap. CDR1 and CDR2 (germline): SNHLY, FYNNEI. The CDR3 totals 10 residues. CDR3 sequence: CASMCNEQFF. For the CDR3, the DNA is TGTGCCAGCATGTGCAATGAGCAGTTCTTC. The whole variable domain, filled in from reference TRBV2 and TRBJ2-1, reads EPEVTQTPSHQVTQMGQEVILRCVPISNHLYFYWYRQILGQKVEFLVSFYNNEISEKSEIFDDQFSVERPDGSNFTLKIRSTKLEDSAMYFCASMCNEQFFGPGTRLTVL.

The table lists this clonotype with many counts. The chain uses TRBV18 and TRBJ2-1, with 9 positions matching TRBD1. Germline CDR1 and CDR2: KGHSH and LQKENI. V was clipped by 6 bases and J by 12 bases; unmatched bases: 6. The CDR3 runs to 12 residues. The CDR3 is CASSPTGGRQFF. DNA for the CDR3: TGTGCCAGCTCCCCAACAGGGGGCAGGCAGTTCTTC.

CDR3 sequence: CSARDWTPSPYNSPLHF. The CDR3 DNA is TGCAGTGCTAGAGATTGGACTCCGAGCCCCTATAATTCACCCCTCCACTTT. V and J are TRBV20-1 and TRBJ1-6; D call uncertain. V was pared by 0 bases and J by 2 bases, with 14 bases between. The CDR3 loop spans 17 amino acids. Per germline, CDR1 DFQATT and CDR2 SNEGSKA (reference sequence).

To note about this clonotype: A much larger clone lies one base from this, so it may be a read error. This chain joins TRBV12-3 or TRBV12-4 and TRBJ1-5, with D perhaps TRBD1 (6 bases). V was shortened by 2 bases and J by 0 bases, with 11 bases between the two germline ends. The CDR3 is made up of 16 amino acids. The CDR3 sequence: CASSLCYRDSNQPQHF. CDR3 nucleotide sequence: TGTGCCAGCAGTTTATGTTACAGGGATAGCAATCAGCCCCAGCATTTT.